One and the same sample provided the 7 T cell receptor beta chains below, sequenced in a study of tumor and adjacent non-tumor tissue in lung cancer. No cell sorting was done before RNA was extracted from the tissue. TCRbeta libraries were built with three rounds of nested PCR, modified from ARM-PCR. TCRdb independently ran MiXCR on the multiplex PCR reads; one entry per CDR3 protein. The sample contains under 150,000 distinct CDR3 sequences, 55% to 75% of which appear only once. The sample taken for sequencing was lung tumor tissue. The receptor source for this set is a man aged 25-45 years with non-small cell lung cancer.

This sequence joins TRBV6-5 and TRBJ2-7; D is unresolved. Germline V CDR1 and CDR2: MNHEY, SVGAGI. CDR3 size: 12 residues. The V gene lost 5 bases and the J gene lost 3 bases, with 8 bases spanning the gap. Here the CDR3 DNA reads TGTGCCAGCAGTCAAGATGACTACGAGCAGTACTTC. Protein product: CASSQDDYEQYF.

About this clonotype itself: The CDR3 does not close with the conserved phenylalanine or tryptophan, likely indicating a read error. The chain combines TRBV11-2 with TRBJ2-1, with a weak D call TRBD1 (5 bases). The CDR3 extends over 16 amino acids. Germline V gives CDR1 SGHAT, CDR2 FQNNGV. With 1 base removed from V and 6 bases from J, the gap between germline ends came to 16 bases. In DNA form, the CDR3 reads TGTGCCAGCAGCTTAGGCCAGACAACTGGGGCCAATGAGCAGTTCTAC. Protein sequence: CASSLGQTTGANEQFY.

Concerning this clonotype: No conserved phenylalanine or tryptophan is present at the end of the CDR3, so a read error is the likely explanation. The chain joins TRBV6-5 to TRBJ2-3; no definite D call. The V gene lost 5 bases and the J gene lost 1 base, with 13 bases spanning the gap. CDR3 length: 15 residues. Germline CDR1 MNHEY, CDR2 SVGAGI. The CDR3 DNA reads TGTGCCAGCAGTCATGCTCGGATGGGCACAGATACGCAGTATTTG. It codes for CASSHARMGTDTQYL.

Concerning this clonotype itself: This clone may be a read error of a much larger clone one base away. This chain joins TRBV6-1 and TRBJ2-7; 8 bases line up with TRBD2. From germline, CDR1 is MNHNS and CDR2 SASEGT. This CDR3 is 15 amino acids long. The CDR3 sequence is CANSDGGRSVDEQYF. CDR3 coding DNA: TGTGCCAACAGTGATGGCGGGAGGTCGGTGGACGAGCAGTACTTC.

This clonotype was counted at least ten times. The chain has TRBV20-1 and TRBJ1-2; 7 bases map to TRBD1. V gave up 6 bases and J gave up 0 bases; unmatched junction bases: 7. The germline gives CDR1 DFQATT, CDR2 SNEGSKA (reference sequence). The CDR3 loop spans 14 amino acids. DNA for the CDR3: TGCAGTGCCACCTCGACAGGGTCTAACTATGGCTACACCTTC. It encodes CSATSTGSNYGYTF.

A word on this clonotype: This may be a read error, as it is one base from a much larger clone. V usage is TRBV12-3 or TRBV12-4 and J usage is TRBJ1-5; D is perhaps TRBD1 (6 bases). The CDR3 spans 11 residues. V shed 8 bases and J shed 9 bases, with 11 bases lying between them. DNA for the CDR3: TGTGCCAGCGGTTCCAGGGGGCCCCAGCATTTT. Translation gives CASGSRGPQHF.

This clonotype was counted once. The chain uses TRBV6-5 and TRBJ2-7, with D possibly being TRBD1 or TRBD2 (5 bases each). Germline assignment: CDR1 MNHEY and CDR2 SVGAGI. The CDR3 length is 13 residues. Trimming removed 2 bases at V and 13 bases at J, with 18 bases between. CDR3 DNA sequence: TGTGCCAGCAGTTACGATGCGGTGGGGGACCAATACTTC. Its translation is CASSYDAVGDQYF.